This T cell receptor (beta chain) is drawn from a study of T cells after yellow fever vaccination. General study findings and limits: One caveat is that FACS-sorted repertoires could contain abundant clonotypes contaminating from the bulk population.

This clonotype was counted only a few times. Its antigen is not identified. MiXCR, applied by TCRdb to the 5' RACE reads, yields one record per CDR3 protein. Of hundreds of thousands of distinct CDR3 sequences in the sample, roughly 12% are singletons; the top ten hold just under 15%. The germline gives CDR1 DFQATT, CDR2 SNEGSKA (reference sequence). The CDR3 is made up of 12 amino acids. Source: PBMCs, taken on the day of the yellow fever booster vaccination. The sequence was obtained from a young man who received the YFV17D yellow fever vaccine. The V call is TRBV20-1, the J call TRBJ2-3; tentatively, D is TRBD2 (6 bases). CDR3 DNA sequence: TGCAGCCGGGAGCGAAGCACAGATACGCAGTATTTT. Amino acid sequence: CSRERSTDTQYF.